The following is a TCR beta chain sequence with its context. Germline V lookup: CDR1 MGHDK, CDR2 SYGVNS. The CDR3 length is 14 residues. The trim removed 3 bases at V and 7 bases at J, leaving 5 bases unmatched. The data stem from a study of control samples from healthy donors and cancer patients. The table came from immunoSEQ multiplex PCR; TCRdb's copy has only in-frame clones and leaves some out. The repertoire has some 120,000 clones, around 90% of them found once; the top ten carry approximately 2.3%. V and J are TRBV25-1 and TRBJ2-1, with 8 positions matching TRBD1. This clonotype originated in a woman aged 70 to 79 in good health. The sample consisted of blood. CDR3 nucleotide sequence: TGTGCCAGCAGTGACCAGGGGGCAAGGAATGAGCAGTTCTTC. It is translated as CASSDQGARNEQFF. Variable domain in full (rest from reference TRBV25-1 and TRBJ2-1): EADIYQTPRYLVIGTGKKITLECSQTMGHDKMYWYQQDPGMELHLIHYSYGVNSTEKGDLSSESTVSRIRTEHFPLTLESARPSHTSQYLCASSDQGARNEQFFGPGTRLTVL.